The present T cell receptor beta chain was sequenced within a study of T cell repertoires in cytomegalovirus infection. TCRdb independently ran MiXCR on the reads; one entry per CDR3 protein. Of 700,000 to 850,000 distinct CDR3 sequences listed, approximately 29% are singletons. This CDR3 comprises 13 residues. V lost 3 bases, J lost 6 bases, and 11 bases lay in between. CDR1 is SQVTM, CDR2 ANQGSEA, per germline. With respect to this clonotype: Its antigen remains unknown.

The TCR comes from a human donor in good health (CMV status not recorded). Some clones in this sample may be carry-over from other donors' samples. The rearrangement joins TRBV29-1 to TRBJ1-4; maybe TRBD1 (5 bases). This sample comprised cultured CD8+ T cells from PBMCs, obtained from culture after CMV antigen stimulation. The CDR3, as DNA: TGCAGCGTTGACGGGGGAACGGATGAAAAACTGTTTTTT. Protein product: CSVDGGTDEKLFF.